A selection of T cell receptor beta chains follows, all from one sample in a study of technical replicates of blood from several donors. This table comes from immunoSEQ multiplex PCR, and its TCRdb copy is limited to in-frame clones, with some not included. Among around 69,000 clones listed, roughly 86% were seen once. Sequences were obtained from PBMCs. Source of these receptors: a human donor in good health. Some clones in this sample may be carry-over from other donors' samples. Both conserved end residues are part of each CDR3. D genes are given only for firm matches. Clone size is not always given. Where it is, it says once, few, many or a class for expanded clones.

D,J,size,V,CDR3,DNA
NA,TRBJ2-3,NA,TRBV7-8,CASSLARTDTQYF,TGTGCCAGCAGCTTAGCGCGTACAGATACGCAGTATTTT
NA,TRBJ1-3,NA,TRBV7-2,CASSSGGWGGNTIYF,TGTGCCAGCAGCTCCGGAGGGTGGGGGGGAAACACCATATATTTT
TRBD1,TRBJ2-5,NA,TRBV29-1,CSADRGTQETQYF,TGCAGCGCCGACAGGGGAACTCAAGAGACCCAGTACTTC
TRBD1,TRBJ1-1,few,TRBV25-1,CASTSRGTARVENTEAFF,TGTGCCAGCACCTCGAGGGGGACAGCGAGGGTGGAGAACACTGAAGCTTTCTTT
TRBD1,TRBJ1-5,NA,TRBV28,CASTLTGGNQPQHF,TGTGCCAGCACCCTTACAGGGGGCAATCAGCCCCAGCATTTT
NA,TRBJ2-5,NA,TRBV1,CTSSQARLAVQETQYF,TGCACCAGCAGCCAAGCTAGACTAGCGGTACAAGAGACCCAGTACTTC
NA,TRBJ2-1,NA,TRBV7-9,CASSLSYNEQFF,TGTGCCAGCAGCCTAAGCTACAATGAGCAGTTCTTC
TRBD2,TRBJ2-3,NA,TRBV29-1,CSVGGLAGEVAQYF,TGCAGCGTTGGGGGACTAGCGGGGGAGGTAGCGCAGTATTTT
NA,TRBJ2-5,NA,TRBV30,CAWSPGKSGWQETQYF,TGTGCCTGGAGCCCCGGTAAGAGCGGATGGCAAGAGACCCAGTACTTC
TRBD2,TRBJ2-7,NA,TRBV11-3,CASSLSGSFSEQYF,TGTGCCAGCAGCTTAAGCGGGAGCTTCTCCGAGCAGTACTTC
NA,TRBJ1-4,NA,TRBV6-1,CASSERTGEKLFF,TGTGCCAGCAGTGAACGTACGGGAGAAAAACTGTTTTTT
NA,TRBJ1-5,NA,TRBV19,CASSLVGGPYSNQPQHF,TGTGCCAGTAGCCTGGTGGGAGGGCCCTATAGCAATCAGCCCCAGCATTTT
NA,TRBJ1-5,NA,TRBV19,CASSIKARAYSNQPQHF,TGTGCCAGTAGTATTAAAGCGAGGGCCTATAGCAATCAGCCCCAGCATTTT
TRBD2,TRBJ2-2,NA,TRBV4-3,CASSQGGTSGWTGELFF,TGCGCCAGCAGCCAAGGGGGGACTAGCGGTTGGACCGGGGAGCTGTTTTTT
TRBD1,TRBJ2-1,once,TRBV4-1,CASSQTLPTGGRFNEQFF,TGCGCCAGCAGCCAGACCCTGCCCACAGGGGGACGTTTCAATGAGCAGTTCTTC